Listed below are T cell receptor beta chains from one sample, sequenced in a study of cytomegalovirus exposure and HLA in healthy donors. Sequencing was performed with immunoSEQ multiplex PCR; in TCRdb, only in-frame clones are kept and a portion is missing. The sample contains about 200,000 clones, around 86% of which appear only once. Sample: PBMCs. These receptors came from a woman aged 18-29 years in good health and CMV-seronegative. The CDR3 runs from the conserved cysteine through the conserved F or W. Fields, in order: D gene, J gene, V gene, clone size, CDR3 length, CDR3 protein, CDR3 DNA. D genes are given only for firm matches. Clone size is not always given. Where it is, it says once, few, many or a class for expanded clones.

TRBD1 TRBJ1-1 TRBV13 . 16 CASSSGAGTGNTEAFF TGTGCCAGCAGCTCTGGTGCCGGGACAGGGAACACTGAAGCTTTCTTT
TRBD1 TRBJ2-5 TRBV11-3 . 15 CASSSTGDRQETQYF TGTGCCAGCAGCTCCACAGGGGACCGCCAAGAGACCCAGTACTTC
TRBD1 TRBJ2-2 TRBV7-6 . 16 CASSPAHRGPGGELFF TGTGCCAGCAGCCCAGCGCACAGGGGGCCTGGCGGGGAGCTGTTTTTT
TRBD2 TRBJ2-1 TRBV6-6 few 15 CASSKSGLVYNEQFF TGTGCCAGCAGTAAATCGGGACTAGTTTACAATGAGCAGTTCTTC
. TRBJ1-4 TRBV4-1 . 16 CASSPWEGGRKEKLFF TGCGCCAGCAGCCCCTGGGAGGGGGGGCGCAAGGAAAAACTGTTTTTT
. TRBJ2-3 TRBV7-6 . 17 CASSLAWWNGGTDTQYF TGTGCCAGCAGCTTAGCTTGGTGGAACGGGGGCACAGATACGCAGTATTTT
TRBD2 TRBJ2-1 TRBV19 . 17 CASSSRTSGGTDNEQFF TGTGCCAGTAGTAGTCGGACTAGCGGGGGAACTGACAATGAGCAGTTCTTC
. TRBJ1-6 TRBV30 . 14 CACHRATYNSPLHF TGTGCCTGCCACAGGGCCACCTATAATTCACCCCTCCACTTT
. TRBJ1-5 TRBV6-5 few 14 CASWARAGNQPQHF TGTGCCAGCTGGGCCAGGGCGGGCAATCAGCCCCAGCATTTT
TRBD2 TRBJ2-5 TRBV4-2 . 16 CASSQDWGLAGETQYF TGTGCCAGCAGCCAAGATTGGGGACTAGCGGGAGAGACCCAGTACTTC
. TRBJ2-1 TRBV19 . 14 CASSMDSFPNEQFF TGTGCCAGTAGTATGGACTCTTTTCCCAATGAGCAGTTCTTC
TRBD1 TRBJ2-7 TRBV7-9 . 14 CASSFTGAPLEQYF TGTGCCAGCAGCTTCACAGGGGCTCCCCTGGAGCAGTACTTC